The 6 T cell receptor beta chains below were found in one sample sequenced in a study of vaccination and CD4 T cells after COVID-19. These receptors have no known antigen. Scientists ran DNA taken from cultured CD4+ T cells through the Oncomine TCR Beta short-read assay for sequencing. TCRdb processed the PCR reads anew with MiXCR; each CDR3 protein has one entry. The table includes roughly 3,700 distinct CDR3 sequences, 44% detected once. Treatment here: 10-day PBMC culture with coronavirus spike peptide pools or control peptides (ViraFEST assay). The source material was CD4+ T cells from blood, cultured in vitro. These TCRs come from a human donor who had recovered from COVID-19.

This clonotype has a handful of counts. Sequence at one end of the junction differs from germline and may be a read error. The V call is TRBV7-9, the J call TRBJ1-2, with D tentatively TRBD1 (5 bases). Germline CDR1 is SEHNR and CDR2 is FQNEAQ (reference sequence). This CDR3 has 14 amino acids. CDR3 DNA sequence: TGTGCCAGCAGCTTAGCTAGTGGGCCGGCGACGGGGGACTTC. Its protein product is CASSLASGPATGDF.

The chain joins TRBV12-3 or TRBV12-4 to TRBJ2-3; unclear D gene. The CDR3 contains 14 residues. Trimming removed 5 bases at V and 8 bases at J, with 17 bases between. DNA for the CDR3: TGTGCCAGCAGTCCAAGACCACCGCCAGGTACGCAGTATTTT. Protein sequence: CASSPRPPPGTQYF.

With regard to this clonotype: The germline gene is not matched at one end of the junction; a read error may be the cause. The gene calls are TRBV7-2 and TRBJ2-5; 8 nucleotides match TRBD1. CDR3 length equals 16 residues. Germline V gives CDR1 SGHTA, CDR2 FQGNSA. Written as DNA, the CDR3 is TGTGCCGGCAGCCCCCCCCACCAATACAGGGGGAAGGCCCAGTACTTC. It codes for CAGSPPHQYRGKAQYF. Using reference TRBV7-2 and TRBJ2-5 for the parts outside the CDR3, the full variable domain is GAGVSQSPSNKVTEKGKDVELRCDPISGHTALYWYRQSLGQGLEFLIYFQGNSAPDKSGLPSDRFSAERTGGSVSTLTIQRTQQEDSAVYLCAGSPPHQYRGKAQYFGPGTRLLVL.

This clonotype was recorded a few times. This chain uses TRBV29-1 with TRBJ2-7, with 8 bases that match TRBD2. The CDR3 totals 13 residues. The V and J ends lost 5 bases and 2 bases, in that order; junction bases with no gene match: 5. Per the germline V gene, CDR1 is SQVTM and CDR2 is ANQGSEA. CDR3 sequence: CSVRTSRPYEQYF. The DNA of the CDR3 is TGCAGCGTTAGGACTAGCCGACCCTACGAGCAGTACTTC.

The rearrangement links TRBV5-4 to TRBJ1-2; D is unclear. CDR3 length: 14 residues. The V and J ends lost 3 bases and 7 bases respectively, with 16 bases between them. Germline CDR1 SGHNT, CDR2 YYREEE (reference sequence). The CDR3: CASSSNTEPSGYTF. CDR3 DNA sequence: TGTGCCAGCAGCTCTAACACCGAACCCAGTGGCTACACCTTC.

The chain recombines TRBV20-1 with TRBJ2-1, with TRBD2 matching over 11 bases. CDR3 length equals 17 residues. The V segment lost 3 bases and the J segment 4 bases; nucleotides outside the gene matches: 11. CDR1 is DFQATT, CDR2 SNEGSKA, per germline (reference sequence). The CDR3 DNA is TGCAGTGCTAGTGGGCTAGCGGGGGGTTCCGATTACAATGAGCAGTTCTTC. Encoded protein: CSASGLAGGSDYNEQFF.